Following are 27 T cell receptor beta chains from one sample sequenced in a study of beta chain features in type 1 diabetes. The isolated RNA, all of it, was reverse transcribed, so expressed TCRB transcripts were what got sequenced. The assay was immunoSEQ multiplex PCR, and TCRdb's table has in-frame clones only and misses some. The sample comprises fewer than 450,000 clones, 13% of which are singletons, and about 0.015% rests with the top ten. For these receptors, no antigen is known. The study's findings and limits: TCRB CDR3s from Type 1 diabetes patients were moderately but significantly shorter in all four CD4+ subsets.

The sample was naive CD4+ T cells from blood. These TCRs come from a woman aged 18-29 years with type 1 diabetes.

This rearrangement joins TRBV5-1 to TRBJ2-1; 7 bases align to TRBD1. Looked up from germline, CDR1 is SGHRS and CDR2 is YFSETQ. V was pared by 2 bases and J by 4 bases, with 9 bases of the junction left unmatched. The CDR3 runs to 16 residues. The CDR3 reads CASSLRQGESYNEQFF. CDR3 bases: TGCGCCAGCAGCTTACGACAGGGAGAGTCGTACAATGAGCAGTTCTTC.

Only a few counts were recorded for this clone. The rearrangement links TRBV19 to TRBJ2-1; 8 nucleotides align to TRBD2. V dropped 6 bases and J dropped 8; count of bases not matched to a gene: 12. The germline CDR1 and CDR2 sequences are LNHDA and SQIVND (reference sequence). The CDR3 spans 15 residues. The CDR3 reads CASRGGDSGTYEQFF. The CDR3 coding sequence is TGTGCCAGTAGGGGTGGCGATAGCGGGACTTATGAGCAGTTCTTC. The complete variable domain, with remaining parts taken from reference TRBV19 and TRBJ2-1, reads DGGITQSPKYLFRKEGQNVTLSCEQNLNHDAMYWYRQDPGQGLRLIYYSQIVNDFQKGDIAEGYSVSREKKESFPLTVTSAQKNPTAFYLCASRGGDSGTYEQFFGPGTRLTVL.

This clone was counted a few times. The gene calls are TRBV28 and TRBJ2-5, with TRBD2 as a possible D gene (5 bases). Per the germline V gene, CDR1 is MDHEN and CDR2 is SYDVKM. Trimming took 2 bases from V and 2 from J, leaving 12 bases between them. The CDR3 contains 15 residues. The CDR3 sequence: CASSLPRGRQETQYF. The CDR3 DNA is TGTGCCAGCAGTTTACCCCGGGGAAGGCAAGAGACCCAGTACTTC.

The chain employs TRBV28 and TRBJ2-5, with 9 bases identical to TRBD2. Trimming removed 7 bases from V and 5 bases from J; junction bases left unmatched: 8. This CDR3 comprises 14 residues. Germline CDR1 is MDHEN and CDR2 is SYDVKM. This chain's CDR3 is CASTLLAGSETQYF. CDR3 nucleotide sequence: TGTGCCAGCACCCTTCTAGCGGGATCGGAGACCCAGTACTTC. Drawing the rest from reference TRBV28 and TRBJ2-5, the complete variable domain is DVKVTQSSRYLVKRTGEKVFLECVQDMDHENMFWYRQDPGLGLRLIYFSYDVKMKEKGDIPEGYSVSREKKERFSLILESASTNQTSMYLCASTLLAGSETQYFGPGTRLLVL.

This chain connects TRBV5-1 to TRBJ2-5; possibly TRBD1 for D (5 bases). V was clipped by 0 bases and J by 3 bases, with 15 bases between them. Germline-derived CDR1 and CDR2 are SGHRS and YFSETQ. The CDR3 has 16 residues. The CDR3 DNA reads TGCGCCAGCAGCTTGGACGAAAGGGGCCAAAAAGAGACCCAGTACTTC. Amino acid sequence: CASSLDERGQKETQYF. Full variable domain (missing parts from reference TRBV5-1 and TRBJ2-5): KAGVTQTPRYLIKTRGQQVTLSCSPISGHRSVSWYQQTPGQGLQFLFEYFSETQRNKGNFPGRFSGRQFSNSRSEMNVSTLELGDSALYLCASSLDERGQKETQYFGPGTRLLVL.

This clone was recorded a few times. This chain links TRBV7-2 with TRBJ2-2; 8 bases match TRBD1. V shed 6 bases, J shed 3 bases, and the junction held 6 bases outside the gene matches. Germline lookup yields CDR1 SGHTA and CDR2 FQGNSA. The CDR3 is made up of 15 amino acids. The chain's CDR3 is CASRSTGGYTGELFF. DNA of the CDR3: TGTGCCAGCAGGTCAACAGGGGGTTACACCGGGGAGCTGTTTTTT.

The rearrangement uses TRBV28 and TRBJ2-5; tentative D call: TRBD2 (5 bases). In germline, CDR1 is MDHEN, CDR2 SYDVKM. Trimming shortened V by 5 bases and J by 5 bases, and 15 bases separated the two germline ends. The CDR3 sequence is 14 residues long. In nucleotides, the CDR3 is TGTGCCAGCAGTCCGGCGGGCCCTCTGGAGACCCAGTACTTC. Translating it yields CASSPAGPLETQYF.

This chain links TRBV6-5 with TRBJ2-7; unclear D gene. This CDR3 comprises 10 residues. Deletions cut 4 bases from V and 8 bases from J, with 6 bases between. Germline lookup yields CDR1 MNHEY and CDR2 SVGAGI. The CDR3 sequence: CASSSRKQYF. CDR3 nucleotide sequence: TGTGCCAGCAGTTCTAGGAAGCAGTACTTC.

This clone was seen a few times. This chain uses TRBV30 with TRBJ2-3; 8 bases are a match to TRBD1. Per the germline V gene, CDR1 is GTSNPN and CDR2 is SVGIG (reference sequence). V shed 0 bases and J 11 bases; nucleotides not matched to a gene: 4. The length of the CDR3 is 12 residues. CDR3 region: CAWSVGQGQQYF. CDR3 sequence (DNA): TGTGCCTGGAGTGTAGGACAGGGTCAGCAGTATTTT.

The V call is TRBV7-9, the J call TRBJ2-3; D remains unclear. Per germline, CDR1 SEHNR and CDR2 FQNEAQ (reference sequence). The CDR3 extends over 12 amino acids. With 5 bases removed from V and 0 bases from J, the gap between germline ends came to 3 bases. The CDR3 is CASSGSTDTQYF. The CDR3, as DNA: TGTGCCAGCAGCGGCAGCACAGATACGCAGTATTTT.

The chain has TRBV7-9 and TRBJ2-3; 15 positions match TRBD2. V shed 6 bases and J 2 bases; nucleotides not matched to a gene: 12. Germline CDR1 is SEHNR and CDR2 is FQNEAQ (reference sequence). The CDR3 runs to 19 residues. In DNA form, the CDR3 reads TGTGCCAGCAGGCCCTCACCGGGACTAGCGGGAGGCCCCACAGATACGCAGTATTTT. Translation: CASRPSPGLAGGPTDTQYF.

CDR3: CASSHPGGSRPTYNEQFF. DNA for the CDR3: TGTGCCAGCAGCCACCCCGGAGGCAGCAGGCCCACCTACAATGAGCAGTTCTTC. The chain uses TRBV14 and TRBJ2-1, with D possibly being TRBD2 (5 bases). Germline V CDR1 and CDR2: SGHDN, FVKESK. Trimming left V 3 bases short and J 2 bases short, with 20 bases between. This CDR3 has 18 amino acids. The full variable domain, completed using reference TRBV14 and TRBJ2-1, is EAGVTQFPSHSVIEKGQTVTLRCDPISGHDNLYWYRRVMGKEIKFLLHFVKESKQDESGMPNNRFLAERTGGTYSTLKVQPAELEDSGVYFCASSHPGGSRPTYNEQFFGPGTRLTVL.

This clone has only a few counts. This chain uses TRBV28 with TRBJ1-2; D unclear. The CDR3 contains 15 residues. Germline V gene sequence: CDR1 MDHEN, CDR2 SYDVKM. V was clipped by 6 bases and J by 7 bases, with 21 bases between them. The CDR3, as DNA: TGTGCCAGCAGCTACCGATGGGGAGGCATCATTGGCTACACCTTC. As protein: CASSYRWGGIIGYTF.

J is TRBJ2-7 and V is TRBV28; TRBD2 matches 9 bases. Germline CDR1 and CDR2: MDHEN and SYDVKM. V gave up 5 bases and J gave up 1 base; unmatched junction bases: 3. There are 14 residues in the CDR3. The CDR3: CASSILAGSYEQYF. CDR3 coding DNA: TGTGCCAGCAGTATACTAGCGGGTTCCTACGAGCAGTACTTC.

A few counts support this clone. The chain is built from TRBV4-3 and TRBJ1-2; D not certain. Germline loops: CDR1 LGHNA, CDR2 YSLEER. Between the trimmed V and J ends, which lost 1 base and 5 bases, there was a span of 5 bases. CDR3 length: 12 residues. In nucleotides, the CDR3 is TGCGCCAGCAGCCAAGGAGTTTATGGCTACACCTTC. This gives the protein CASSQGVYGYTF.

The V call is TRBV5-1, the J call TRBJ2-4, with 10 bases that match TRBD1. Germline V gene lookup returns CDR1 SGHRS and CDR2 YFSETQ. Losses at the gene ends were 4 bases for V and 4 bases for J; bases not matched to a gene: 8. The CDR3 consists of 16 residues. The CDR3 spells CASSDGTGEGKNIQYF. The CDR3 DNA reads TGCGCCAGCAGCGACGGGACAGGGGAAGGGAAAAACATTCAGTACTTC.

A few counts support this clone. This sequence joins TRBV11-2 and TRBJ2-7; D ambiguous. The CDR3 is made up of 11 amino acids. Germline CDR1 reads SGHAT; CDR2 reads FQNNGV. V was shortened by 3 bases and J by 3 bases, with 3 bases between the two germline ends. The CDR3 protein is CASSFYYEQYV. In nucleotides, the CDR3 is TGTGCCAGCAGCTTTTACTACGAGCAGTACGTC.

The chain employs TRBV4-3 and TRBJ2-2; D might be TRBD2 (5 bases). The CDR3 consists of 14 residues. CDR1 LGHNA and CDR2 YSLEER come from the germline V gene. Trimming stripped 4 bases from V and 7 bases from J, with 13 bases between. DNA of the CDR3: TGCGCCAGCAGCCCGTGGGGTCGGGGCGGGGAGCTGTTTTTT. It encodes CASSPWGRGGELFF.

The CDR3 bases are TGTGCCACCAACCCCAGGGTCTTGGAGACCCAGTACTTC. It specifies CATNPRVLETQYF. The genes are TRBV2 and TRBJ2-5, with D tentatively TRBD1 (5 bases). Germline loops: CDR1 SNHLY, CDR2 FYNNEI. V was clipped by 10 bases and J by 5 bases, with 17 bases between them. This CDR3 has 13 amino acids.

This chain uses TRBV30 with TRBJ2-2; 7 bases match TRBD1. The trim removed 3 bases at V and 2 bases at J, leaving 6 bases unmatched. In germline, CDR1 is GTSNPN, CDR2 SVGIG (reference sequence). This CDR3 is built from 15 residues. CDR3 DNA: TGTGCCTGGAGCAAAACAGGGGCCAACACCGGGGAGCTGTTTTTT. Encoded protein: CAWSKTGANTGELFF.

V and J are TRBV5-6 and TRBJ1-4; 7 nucleotides line up with TRBD1. The germline V gene has CDR1 SGHDT and CDR2 YYEEEE. V was pared by 2 bases and J by 5 bases, with 3 bases of the junction left unmatched. This CDR3 is 14 amino acids long. CDR3 sequence reads: CASSFGQANEKLFF. The CDR3 bases are TGTGCCAGCAGCTTCGGACAGGCGAATGAAAAACTGTTTTTT.

The table lists this clone with a few counts. The same CDR3 can be traced to other DNA sequences in this sample. This chain links TRBV30 with TRBJ2-3; tentatively, D is TRBD2 (6 bases). The CDR3 covers 13 residues. CDR1 is GTSNPN, CDR2 SVGIG, per germline (reference sequence). Trimming left V 5 bases short and J 0 bases short, with 9 bases between. CDR3 in DNA: TGTGCCTGGTCCGGGGGAAGCACAGATACGCAGTATTTT. Its translation: CAWSGGSTDTQYF. Supplemented by reference TRBV30 and TRBJ2-3, the full variable domain reads SQTIHQWPATLVQPVGSPLSLECTVEGTSNPNLYWYRQAAGRGLQLLFYSVGIGQISSEVPQNLSASRPQDRQFILSSKKLLLSDSGFYLCAWSGGSTDTQYFGPGTRLTVL.

This clone was observed a few times. The chain has TRBV5-6 and TRBJ2-5; D might be TRBD1 (6 bases). This CDR3 comprises 15 residues. Between the trimmed V and J ends, which lost 3 bases and 5 bases, there was a span of 17 bases. Germline-derived CDR1 and CDR2 are SGHDT and YYEEEE. DNA for the CDR3: TGTGCCAGCAGCTCTGGGATAACAGGGATCGAGACCCAGTACTTC. Encoded protein: CASSSGITGIETQYF. The whole variable domain, filled in from reference TRBV5-6 and TRBJ2-5, reads DAGVTQSPTHLIKTRGQQVTLRCSPKSGHDTVSWYQQALGQGPQFIFQYYEEEERQRGNFPDRFSGHQFPNYSSELNVNALLLGDSALYLCASSSGITGIETQYFGPGTRLLVL.

The chain uses TRBV30 and TRBJ1-1, with D possibly TRBD1 on 6 matching bases. CDR1 and CDR2 from the germline V gene are GTSNPN and SVGIG (reference sequence). The CDR3 is 13 residues long. The ends were cut back, 2 bases at V and 11 bases at J, with 18 bases in the middle. In DNA, the CDR3 is TGTGCCTGGAGTCGGGGGGGGCTGGTAAGTGCTTTCTTT. This codes for CAWSRGGLVSAFF.

This chain uses TRBV4-1 with TRBJ2-3; TRBD2 agrees at 12 bases. CDR1 and CDR2 (germline): MGHRA, YSYEKL. This CDR3 is 15 amino acids long. V shed 4 bases, J shed 6 bases, and the junction held 5 bases outside the gene matches. The CDR3 DNA sequence: TGCGCCAGCAGCCCTAGCGGGAGGGCAGGGGATACGCAGTATTTT. It encodes CASSPSGRAGDTQYF.

This chain uses TRBV5-1 with TRBJ2-1; tentative D call: TRBD1 (5 bases). Germline-derived CDR1 and CDR2 are SGHRS and YFSETQ. The CDR3 runs to 15 residues. Trimming took off 4 bases at V and 5 bases at J, with 16 bases between the two ends. The CDR3 loop is CASSAAGLVDNEQFF. Here the CDR3 DNA reads TGCGCCAGCAGCGCGGCAGGGCTAGTCGACAATGAGCAGTTCTTC.

The V gene is TRBV11-2, the J gene TRBJ2-5; D ambiguous. Germline CDR1 and CDR2: SGHAT and FQNNGV. The CDR3 sequence is 13 residues long. V was trimmed by 2 bases and J by 5 bases, leaving 9 bases between them. The CDR3 reads CASSLPGTETQYF. The DNA of the CDR3 is TGTGCCAGCAGCTTACCGGGTACGGAGACCCAGTACTTC. The whole variable domain, remainder taken from reference TRBV11-2 and TRBJ2-5, is EAGVAQSPRYKIIEKRQSVAFWCNPISGHATLYWYQQILGQGPKLLIQFQNNGVVDDSQLPKDRFSAERLKGVDSTLKIQPAKLEDSAVYLCASSLPGTETQYFGPGTRLLVL.